This T cell receptor (beta chain) was documented in a study of regulatory T cells in long-lasting Graves disease. Germline assignment: CDR1 SGHTA and CDR2 FQGNSA. With 5 bases clipped from V and 4 bases from J, the junction kept 9 bases outside the gene matches. This CDR3 has 15 residues. Indicated time point: newly diagnosed GD, antithyroid drugs for less than 3 months. PBMCs were the source of the RNA used for TCR sequencing. This clonotype was seen many times. Construction of TCR beta libraries relied on iRepertoire HTBI primers and on Arm-PCR targeting CDR3 regions. One entry per CDR3 protein results from TCRdb running MiXCR on the multiplex PCR reads. The sample contains 500,000 to 700,000 distinct CDR3 sequences, roughly 15% of which appear only once. This sample was shared with a second study, whose subject was T cells in Graves' hyperthyroidism and ophthalmopathy. According to that study: Exclusion criteria comprised uncontrolled infection, other autoimmune disease, pregnancy or lactation. A first-round RT-PCR of the TCR CDR3 used the HTBI primer set. Blood shared most expanded thyroid clonotypes above 0.001. By a 13 V-J model, ophthalmopathy was set apart from stable hyperthyroidism.

This TCR came from a woman between 25 and 40 years old with Graves disease. The V and J genes are TRBV7-2 and TRBJ2-5, with TRBD2 matching 8 bases. Source: peripheral blood mononuclear cells (PBMCs), taken at new diagnosis, from a patient treated with antithyroid drugs. The CDR3: CASSPGGLGGETQYF. DNA for the CDR3: TGTGCCAGCAGCCCCGGGGGACTAGGGGGAGAGACCCAGTACTTC.